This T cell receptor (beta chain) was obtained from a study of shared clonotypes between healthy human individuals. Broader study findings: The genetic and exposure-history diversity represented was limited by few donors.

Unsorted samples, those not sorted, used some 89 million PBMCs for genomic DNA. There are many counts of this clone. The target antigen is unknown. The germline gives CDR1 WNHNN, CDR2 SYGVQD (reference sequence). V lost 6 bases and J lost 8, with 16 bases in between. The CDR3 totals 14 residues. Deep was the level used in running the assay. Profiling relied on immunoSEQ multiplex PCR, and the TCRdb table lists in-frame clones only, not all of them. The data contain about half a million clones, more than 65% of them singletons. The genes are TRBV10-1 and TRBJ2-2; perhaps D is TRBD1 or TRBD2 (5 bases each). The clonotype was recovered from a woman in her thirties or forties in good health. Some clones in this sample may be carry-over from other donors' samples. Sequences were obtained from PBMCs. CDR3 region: CASSAGSPGGELFF. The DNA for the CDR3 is TGCGCCAGCAGCGCAGGGTCACCGGGGGGGGAGCTGTTTTTT.